A selection of T cell receptor beta chains follows, all from one sample in a study of monozygotic twins with inflammatory bowel disease. TCRdb reprocessed the 5' RACE reads, with one entry per CDR3 protein and no DNA. This table holds 85,000 to 110,000 distinct CDR3 sequences. The specimen was blood. The receptors were gathered from a human donor with ulcerative colitis or Crohn's disease, or a healthy co-twin of an affected twin (not recorded which). CDR3s include the opening cysteine and the closing phenylalanine or tryptophan.

j_call v_call cdr3_aa
TRBJ2-3 TRBV7-8 CASSTGLSGGQDTQYF
TRBJ2-3 TRBV14 CASSRLAGGSTDTQYF
TRBJ2-5 TRBV2 CASSGGDLAKTQYF
TRBJ2-2 TRBV20-1 CSARDFGGAMAGELFF
TRBJ2-7 TRBV20-1 CSARAWSLTPYEQYF
TRBJ2-1 TRBV27 CASSPWTAYNEQFF
TRBJ2-7 TRBV7-6 CASSLGLEQSYEQYF
TRBJ2-7 TRBV12-3/TRBV12-4 CASSPGGGALLF
TRBJ1-2 TRBV15 CATSREGSNYGYTF
TRBJ2-7 TRBV6-5 CASSYLPSGYYEQYF
TRBJ2-1 TRBV5-5 CASSLEREHNEQFF
TRBJ1-1 TRBV28 CASSPLRDRTEAFF
TRBJ2-2 TRBV29-1 CSVTSGPYGELFF
TRBJ2-1 TRBV28 CASSFHQMVFF
TRBJ2-1 TRBV6-1 CASSPTSGGGNEQFF
TRBJ1-2 TRBV19 CASRQTGGTGYGYTF
TRBJ2-7 TRBV15 CATSSASTEQHF
TRBJ1-2 TRBV29-1 CSVPGQGALGYGYTF
TRBJ2-2 TRBV20-1 CSARSGPRFWELFF
TRBJ2-2 TRBV4-3 CASSQRHQTNTGELFF
TRBJ2-1 TRBV9 CASSVPGLAGGRTYNEQFF
TRBJ2-1 TRBV7-2 CASSSLAGGYNEQFF
TRBJ2-7 TRBV6-5 CASSYSEGVSYEQYF